These 17 T cell receptor beta chains share one sample of origin, sequenced in a study of blood T cell repertoires in COVID-19. TCRdb keeps only in-frame clones here, not all; method: immunoSEQ multiplex PCR. This sample carries 61,000 or so clones, roughly 80% of them seen once, and the ten largest clones take 4.5% to 7%. The sample comprised peripheral blood. The source is a woman aged 70-85 years with acute or convalescent COVID-19.

The rearrangement joins TRBV3-1 (or the pseudogene TRBV3-2) to TRBJ2-7; 11 bases match TRBD2. Germline V gene data show CDR1 as LGHDT and CDR2 as YNNKEL (reference sequence). This CDR3 has 15 residues. After removal of 4 bases from V and 3 bases from J, the junction contained 5 bases not matched to a gene. CDR3 amino acids: CASSLSSGGSYEQYF. The CDR3 DNA reads TGTGCCAGCAGCCTGTCTAGCGGGGGGAGCTACGAGCAGTACTTC.

The chain couples TRBV3-1 (or the pseudogene TRBV3-2) to TRBJ1-6; 9 nucleotides match TRBD1. Germline lookup yields CDR1 LGHDT and CDR2 YNNKEL (reference sequence). The CDR3 loop spans 15 amino acids. V shed 4 bases and J 5 bases; nucleotides not matched to a gene: 3. The CDR3 sequence is CASSRTGVDNSPLHF. CDR3 DNA sequence: TGTGCCAGCAGCCGGACAGGGGTAGATAATTCACCCCTCCACTTT.

The chain combines TRBV20-1 with TRBJ1-1, with D possibly being TRBD1 (6 bases). The CDR3 sequence is 15 residues long. V shed 3 bases and J shed 4 bases, with 18 bases lying between them. CDR1 and CDR2 (germline): DFQATT, SNEGSKA (reference sequence). Here the CDR3 DNA reads TGCAGTGCTAGTGAAGGGGGGGTACGGGGCACTGAAGCTTTCTTT. It specifies CSASEGGVRGTEAFF.

The chain carries TRBV5-4 and TRBJ1-4; 8 bases are shared with TRBD1. V lost 4 bases, J lost 5 bases, and 7 bases stayed unmatched. Germline V lookup: CDR1 SGHNT, CDR2 YYREEE (reference sequence). The CDR3 runs to 15 residues. The DNA for the CDR3 is TGTGCCAGCAGCCTAACAGGGGGGTGGAATGAAAAACTGTTTTTT. It translates to CASSLTGGWNEKLFF.

The V call is TRBV30, the J call TRBJ2-7; D call uncertain. With 4 bases removed from V and 6 bases from J, the gap between germline ends came to 16 bases. The CDR3 loop spans 13 amino acids. Per the germline V gene, CDR1 is GTSNPN and CDR2 is SVGIG (reference sequence). Written as DNA, the CDR3 is TGTGCCTGGACAAACAATGTCACCCCCGAGCAGTACTTC. Translation gives CAWTNNVTPEQYF.

Only one count was recorded for this clone. V usage is TRBV20-1 and J usage is TRBJ1-1; 7 positions agree with TRBD1. Germline V CDR1 and CDR2: DFQATT, SNEGSKA (reference sequence). This CDR3 is built from 11 residues. CDR3 loop: CRGGRGTEAFF. DNA for the CDR3: TGCAGGGGGGGCAGGGGGACTGAAGCTTTCTTT.

The chain has TRBV5-1 and TRBJ2-3; a weak D match, TRBD2 (7 bases). CDR3 size: 14 residues. V was clipped by 6 bases and J by 0 bases, with 11 bases between them. CDR1 is SGHRS and CDR2 is YFSETQ in the germline V gene. CDR3 loop: CASNKGGSTDTQYF. The CDR3 bases are TGCGCCAGCAATAAGGGGGGGAGCACAGATACGCAGTATTTT.

The gene calls are TRBV6-5 and TRBJ2-3; TRBD2 matches 10 bases. Per germline, CDR1 MNHEY and CDR2 SVGAGI. Losses at the gene ends were 5 bases for V and 4 bases for J; bases not matched to a gene: 3. This CDR3 comprises 14 residues. CDR3 residues: CASSSGGAPDTQYF. Here the CDR3 DNA reads TGTGCCAGCAGTAGCGGGGGGGCCCCAGATACGCAGTATTTT.

The chain couples TRBV2 to TRBJ1-6, with 10 bases lining up with TRBD1. This CDR3 is 16 amino acids long. V shed 6 bases and J 0 bases; nucleotides not matched to a gene: 2. From germline, CDR1 is SNHLY and CDR2 FYNNEI. This CDR3 is CASRTGGDSYNSPLHF. In DNA, the CDR3 is TGTGCCAGCAGGACAGGGGGCGACTCCTATAATTCACCCCTCCACTTT.

This chain joins TRBV19 and TRBJ1-4; possibly TRBD1 for D (5 bases). V shed 7 bases and J shed 0 bases, with 12 bases lying between them. The CDR3 extends over 15 amino acids. Germline V gives CDR1 LNHDA, CDR2 SQIVND (reference sequence). This CDR3 is CASTDRYATNEKLFF. Here the CDR3 DNA reads TGTGCCAGTACAGACAGATATGCAACTAATGAAAAACTGTTTTTT. The full variable domain, its missing parts supplied by reference TRBV19 and TRBJ1-4, is DGGITQSPKYLFRKEGQNVTLSCEQNLNHDAMYWYRQDPGQGLRLIYYSQIVNDFQKGDIAEGYSVSREKKESFPLTVTSAQKNPTAFYLCASTDRYATNEKLFFGSGTQLSVL.

V and J are TRBV7-9 and TRBJ2-1; TRBD1 might be the D (6 bases). Germline lookup yields CDR1 SEHNR and CDR2 FQNEAQ (reference sequence). Trimming removed 4 bases from V and 3 bases from J, with 19 bases in between. CDR3 length equals 17 residues. CDR3 protein: CASSSPLGRGGYNEQFF. Written as DNA, the CDR3 is TGTGCCAGCAGCTCACCGCTCGGGCGAGGGGGCTACAATGAGCAGTTCTTC.

The J gene is TRBJ1-1, the V gene TRBV2; D unclear. Germline V gene lookup returns CDR1 SNHLY and CDR2 FYNNEI. The V end was cut by 7 bases, the J end by 1 base, with 10 bases between. CDR3 size: 13 residues. CDR3: CASKRSANTEAFF. The DNA for the CDR3 is TGTGCCAGCAAACGAAGCGCGAACACTGAAGCTTTCTTT.

The genes are TRBV11-3 and TRBJ1-3; D ambiguous. CDR1 and CDR2 (germline): SGHNT, YENEEA. V was shortened by 1 base and J by 2 bases, with 15 bases between the two germline ends. The CDR3 runs 17 residues. CDR3 nucleotides: TGTGCCAGCAGCTTAGTGGGCCGACGGGAGACTGGAAACACCATATATTTT. This gives the protein CASSLVGRRETGNTIYF.

V usage is TRBV4-3 and J usage is TRBJ1-4; 8 bases fit TRBD1. V shed 5 bases, J shed 5 bases, and the junction held 7 bases outside the gene matches. CDR3 length: 15 residues. The germline CDR1 and CDR2 sequences are LGHNA and YSLEER. The CDR3 reads CASSTRTGKNEKLFF. As DNA, the CDR3 is TGCGCCAGCAGCACACGGACAGGGAAGAATGAAAAACTGTTTTTT.

The V and J genes are TRBV7-2 and TRBJ2-7, with 10 bases identical to TRBD2. The J segment lost 6 bases and the V segment lost 1 base, leaving 12 bases of the junction unmatched. Germline CDR1 SGHTA, CDR2 FQGNSA. The CDR3 runs to 17 residues. The CDR3 is CASSLGRAERGGIEQYF. CDR3 DNA sequence: TGTGCCAGCAGCTTAGGCAGGGCAGAGCGGGGGGGCATCGAGCAGTACTTC.

This clone appeared once. The chain combines TRBV11-3 with TRBJ1-3, with TRBD1 identical over 7 bases. Trimming at V came to 2 bases and at J to 2 bases, leaving 3 bases not matched to a gene. Looked up from germline, CDR1 is SGHNT and CDR2 is YENEEA. The CDR3 extends over 15 amino acids. The CDR3 region is CASSLTQGAGNTIYF. Here the CDR3 DNA reads TGTGCCAGCAGCTTAACCCAGGGGGCTGGAAACACCATATATTTT.

The genes are TRBV6-5 and TRBJ1-1; possibly TRBD1 for D (6 bases). The V end was cut by 6 bases, the J end by 1 base, with 12 bases between. The germline V gene encodes CDR1 MNHEY and CDR2 SVGAGI. The CDR3 is 14 amino acids. The CDR3 DNA is TGTGCCAGCAGAAAGGGGGGGCGGAACACTGAAGCTTTCTTT. Its translation: CASRKGGRNTEAFF.